Included here is one TCR beta chain sequence, with context. What it binds is not known. The sample contains more than one DNA sequence encoding this CDR3. The sample originates from a study of shared clonotypes between healthy human individuals. Study-wide results and limits: Non-shared clonotypes displayed generation probabilities falling below those of clonotypes present in all four donors.

Every contributor of samples was a Caucasian grown-up residing in Nashville, Tennessee. Measured with immunoSEQ multiplex PCR; TCRdb has only the in-frame clones, and not every one. This sample has a few million clones, with more than 85% found just once. The clonotype was recovered from a man aged 18 to 30 in good health. Some clones in this sample may be carry-over from other donors' samples. Sequences were obtained from naive CD4+ T cells from PBMCs. Described subset: CD45RA+ positively selected.

The CDR3 DNA follows: TGCGCCAGCAGCTTGCGGGAGGCCTACAATGAGCAGTTCTTC. This sequence encodes CASSLREAYNEQFF. The genes are TRBV5-1 and TRBJ2-1; the match to TRBD2 covers 7 bases. The germline V gene has CDR1 SGHRS and CDR2 YFSETQ. The CDR3 is made up of 14 amino acids. The ends lost 1 base at V and 2 bases at J; junction bases unmatched: 0.